This is a list of T cell receptor beta chains from one sample in a study of vaccination effects on CD4 cells after COVID-19. The table came from immunoSEQ multiplex PCR; TCRdb's copy has only in-frame clones and leaves some out. Among tens of thousands of clones listed, roughly 80% were seen once. Antigens for these TCRs are unknown. Here the sequenced sample was CD4+ T cells from PBMCs cultured with HCoV-229E spike peptides, taken before COVID-19 vaccination. The receptors were gathered from a human donor who received a COVID-19 vaccine. The CDR3 runs from the conserved cysteine through the conserved F or W. Clone size appears in some rows only: once, few, many, or a class for an expanded clone.

clone size,V gene,J gene,CDR3 protein
-,TRBV12-3/TRBV12-4,TRBJ1-1,CASTQGYTEAFF
-,TRBV5-1,TRBJ2-4,CASSSIPTSISNIQYF
-,TRBV2,TRBJ2-5,CASSEGETQYF
-,TRBV19,TRBJ1-5,CASISRDRGLGQPQHF
-,TRBV27,TRBJ1-2,CASSYYPRVDYGYTF
-,TRBV4-1,TRBJ2-2,CASSTRTGNTGELFF
few,TRBV14,TRBJ1-2,CASSQLYQRDNYGYTF
-,TRBV5-1,TRBJ2-5,CASSLGASDGETQYF
-,TRBV19,TRBJ2-3,CASSVTGATDTQYF
once,TRBV19,TRBJ1-4,CASSIHRGNEKLFF